Listed below are T cell receptor beta chains from one sample, sequenced in a study of cytomegalovirus exposure and HLA in healthy donors. TCRdb's copy holds only in-frame clones and misses some; the assay was immunoSEQ multiplex PCR. Of over 200,000 clones listed, roughly 89% are singletons. Sequenced input: PBMCs. These receptors all stem from a young woman in good health and CMV-seronegative. CDR3s include the opening cysteine and the closing phenylalanine or tryptophan.

>TRBV5-1|TRBJ2-7
CASSLAGTTYEQYF
>TRBV27|TRBJ1-1
CASSRREGMNTEAFF
>TRBV5-1|TRBJ2-6
CASSLGGAGANVLTF
>TRBV2|TRBJ2-5
CASSDHLAGGRTQYF
>TRBV6-5|TRBJ1-4
CASSYGDREDEKLFF
>TRBV6-1|TRBJ2-7
CASSERQGGGYHEQYF
>TRBV27|TRBJ2-7
CASSSTGTGVEQYF
>TRBV5-1|TRBJ2-7
CASSLEGTTYYEQYF
>TRBV6-5|TRBJ1-3
CASSSPRGHSGNTIYF
>TRBV18|TRBJ2-2
CASSPQSGGELFF